The 22 T cell receptor beta chains reported below all come from one sample, sequenced in a study of tumor and adjacent non-tumor tissue in lung cancer. The library came from three nested PCR rounds adapted from ARM-PCR protocols. TCRdb reprocessed the multiplex PCR reads via MiXCR and lists one record per CDR3 protein. Among some 70,000 distinct CDR3 sequences listed, under 70% were seen once. The template was RNA from unsorted bulk tissue. More than 3 cm separated this lung sample from the edge of the tumor. Material: distant non-tumor lung tissue. These receptors all come from a woman in her fifties or sixties with non-small cell lung cancer.

The chain uses TRBV2 and TRBJ1-1; possible D gene TRBD1, 5 bases. In germline, CDR1 is SNHLY, CDR2 FYNNEI. This CDR3 comprises 13 residues. Trimming pared 5 bases from V and 2 bases from J, leaving 9 bases between. As DNA, the CDR3 is TGTGCCAGCAGTAGAGACAGAAACACTGAAGCTTTCTTT. Its translation: CASSRDRNTEAFF.

The chain couples TRBV11-2 to TRBJ2-1; TRBD1 might be the D (5 bases). The V gene lost 7 bases and the J gene lost 2 bases, with 15 bases spanning the gap. Germline CDR1 and CDR2: SGHAT and FQNNGV. The CDR3 consists of 15 residues. The CDR3 here is CASTLEQAPYNEQFF. The CDR3 DNA is TGTGCCAGCACTTTAGAACAGGCCCCCTACAATGAGCAGTTCTTC.

This clonotype was detected many times. The chain combines TRBV20-1 with TRBJ2-7; 7 bases match TRBD1. The CDR3 is 12 residues long. V lost 4 bases and J lost 4; bases outside the gene matches: 4. Germline values: CDR1 DFQATT, CDR2 SNEGSKA (reference sequence). CDR3: CSATGQRYEQYF. CDR3 nucleotide sequence: TGCAGTGCTACGGGACAGCGGTACGAGCAGTACTTC.

On this clonotype: Sequence at one end of the junction differs from germline and may be a read error. The genes are TRBV20-1 and TRBJ1-6, with TRBD1 matching 8 bases. The CDR3 extends over 16 amino acids. Germline values: CDR1 DFQATT, CDR2 SNEGSKA (reference sequence). CDR3 coding DNA: TGCAGTGGTAGAGATCACAGGACAGGGCGGACTTCACCCCTCCACTTT. Amino acid sequence: CSGRDHRTGRTSPLHF.

With regard to this clonotype: An end of the junction does not agree with germline; a read error may underlie this. This CDR3 is CVSQSLGQSYQNEQFF. In DNA form, the CDR3 reads TGTGTCAGCCAGAGCCTGGGACAGAGTTACCAAAATGAGCAGTTCTTC. J is TRBJ2-1 and V is TRBV11-2, with 7 bases lining up with TRBD1. The CDR3 has 16 amino acids. Germline CDR1 is SGHAT and CDR2 is FQNNGV.

On this clonotype itself: The conserved phenylalanine or tryptophan normally closing the CDR3 is absent here, so this likely arose from a read error. The chain couples TRBV20-1 to TRBJ1-2; no clear D gene. Germline loops: CDR1 DFQATT, CDR2 SNEGSKA (reference sequence). There are 14 residues in the CDR3. In DNA form, the CDR3 reads TGCAATGCTAGAGTTCAGTCAGGAAACTATGACTACACCTCC. Translated, it gives CNARVQSGNYDYTS.

With respect to this clonotype: A much larger clone sits a single nucleotide away, making a read error possible. V is TRBV5-4 and J is TRBJ1-2; 12 positions agree with TRBD1. Germline loops: CDR1 SGHNT, CDR2 YYREEE (reference sequence). This CDR3 comprises 15 residues. Germline trimming cut 8 bases from V and 3 bases from J; bases unmatched to any gene: 8. CDR3 amino acids: CARSVGQGADYGYTF. For the CDR3, the DNA is TGTGCCAGGAGCGTGGGACAGGGGGCAGACTATGGCTACACCTTC.

The CDR3 sequence: CASSSGIESNQPQHF. The CDR3 DNA follows: TGTGCCAGCAGCTCCGGGATAGAGAGCAATCAGCCCCAGCATTTT. The chain combines TRBV7-2 with TRBJ1-5; no clear D. The germline CDR1 and CDR2 sequences are SGHTA and FQGNSA. V dropped 4 bases and J dropped 1 base, with 11 bases sitting between them. The CDR3 extends over 15 amino acids.

Regarding this clonotype: A much larger clone differs from this one at a single base, so this may be a read error. The DNA for the CDR3 is TGTGCCAGCAGTTTAGGTCTAGCGGAACGGGGCTCCTACAATGAGCATTTCTTC. Translated, it gives CASSLGLAERGSYNEHFF. The rearrangement uses TRBV12-3 or TRBV12-4 and TRBJ2-1; 7 positions match TRBD2. The CDR3 covers 18 residues.

There are many counts of this clonotype. The genes are TRBV4-2 and TRBJ1-3; D is undetermined. Trimming cost V 3 bases and J 0 bases, with 12 bases left between them. CDR1 and CDR2 (germline): LGHNA, YNFKEQ. This CDR3 is 16 amino acids long. CDR3 region: CASSHTGLFSGNTIYF. The CDR3 nucleotides read TGTGCCAGCAGCCACACCGGGCTGTTCTCTGGAAACACCATATATTTT.

On this clonotype itself: The conserved phenylalanine or tryptophan is not found at the CDR3 terminus, so this likely reflects a read error. The chain couples TRBV12-3 or TRBV12-4 to TRBJ2-7, with 10 bases that match TRBD2. With 9 bases clipped from V and 7 bases from J, the junction kept 12 bases outside the gene matches. The CDR3 totals 14 residues. The CDR3 spells CASNTTSGKLEQYI. The CDR3 coding sequence is TGTGCCAGTAATACCACTAGCGGGAAACTTGAGCAGTACATC.

Worth noting for this clonotype: Likely a read error: the CDR3 ends without its conserved phenylalanine or tryptophan. J is TRBJ2-1 and V is TRBV11-2, with D perhaps TRBD2 (5 bases). Trimming shortened V by 7 bases and J by 0 bases, and 19 bases separated the two germline ends. The CDR3 has 17 residues. Looked up from germline, CDR1 is SGHAT and CDR2 is FQNNGV. Here the CDR3 reads CASTPEDWGSSYNEQFL. CDR3 nucleotide sequence: TGTGCCAGCACCCCAGAGGACTGGGGAAGCTCCTACAATGAGCAGTTCCTC.

Comment on this clonotype: A read error is possible here, since a much larger clone lies one base away. The CDR3 DNA follows: TGCGCCAGCAGTGGGTTAGCGGGAGCCCACGAGCAGTACTTC. Translating gives CASSGLAGAHEQYF. This chain links TRBV10-2 with TRBJ2-7; 9 positions match TRBD2. The CDR3 runs to 14 residues. Germline V CDR1 and CDR2: WSHSY, SAAADI. V gave up 4 bases and J gave up 5 bases; unmatched junction bases: 6.

This clonotype was seen repeatedly, ten times or more. The chain couples TRBV20-1 to TRBJ1-1; 9 bases match TRBD1. V was pared by 6 bases and J by 4 bases, with 6 bases of the junction left unmatched. Germline CDR1 DFQATT, CDR2 SNEGSKA (reference sequence). The CDR3 runs 13 residues. This chain's CDR3 is CSASGQGRTEAFF. The DNA for the CDR3 is TGCAGTGCCAGCGGACAGGGGCGCACTGAAGCTTTCTTT.

The table lists this clonotype with a few counts. The chain recombines TRBV5-1 with TRBJ1-1, with D perhaps matching TRBD1 (6 bases). Germline assignment: CDR1 SGHRS and CDR2 YFSETQ. With 0 bases removed from V and 6 bases from J, the gap between germline ends came to 15 bases. This CDR3 has 15 amino acids. The CDR3 protein is CASSLVGRGSSEAFF. The CDR3 DNA sequence: TGCGCCAGCAGCTTGGTTGGCAGGGGTTCTTCTGAAGCTTTCTTT.

In the case of this clonotype: A single base separates this from a much larger clone, so it may be a read error. The chain recombines TRBV10-3 with TRBJ2-5, with 7 bases lining up with TRBD1. Germline lookup yields CDR1 ENHRY and CDR2 SYGVKD. The CDR3 loop spans 15 amino acids. J was trimmed by 9 bases and V by 0 bases; bases with no gene match: 10. CDR3 bases: TGTGCCATCAGTGAGTCGTTACAGGGGATGGAGGCCCAGTACTTC. This encodes CAISESLQGMEAQYF.

About this clonotype: The junction departs from the called germline gene at one end, perhaps through a read error. This chain connects TRBV4-3 to TRBJ2-5; possible D gene TRBD1, 6 bases. This CDR3 region has 14 residues. Germline-derived CDR1 and CDR2 are LGHNA and YSLEER. Here the CDR3 DNA reads TGCACCAGTAGTCAAGACCAGGGGTGGGAGACCCAGTACTTC. Protein product: CTSSQDQGWETQYF.

This chain connects TRBV6-1 to TRBJ2-7; D tentatively reads TRBD1 or TRBD2 (5 bases each). V was cut by 7 bases and J by 2 bases, with 21 bases left in between. Germline V gene data show CDR1 as MNHNS and CDR2 as SASEGT. This CDR3 spans 16 amino acids. The CDR3 sequence: CASNDTPPSGPYEQYF. CDR3 coding DNA: TGTGCCAGCAATGACACCCCCCCCTCGGGGCCCTACGAGCAGTACTTC.

Comment on this clonotype: Here the CDR3 omits its conserved ending phenylalanine or tryptophan, so a read error is the likely source. It is unclear where the CDR3 begins or ends on the DNA, so no DNA is shown, and the CDR3 is as TCRdb lists it. The rearrangement links TRBV11-2 to TRBJ2-7; TRBD2 was called by the table and not checked on the DNA. The CDR3 is 14 residues long, ends included. Germline-derived CDR1 and CDR2 are SGHAT and FQNNGV. The CDR3 is CASGLLAGGYEQYS.

This clonotype has just one count. A read error may be the cause here, since a much bigger clone is one base away. This chain joins TRBV12-3 or TRBV12-4 and TRBJ2-1; 7 bases line up with TRBD2. This CDR3 has 13 residues. CDR3 coding DNA: TGTGCCAGCAGTTTGGGAGGGGCCAATGAGAAGTTCTTC. Its protein is CASSLGGANEKFF.

On this clonotype: A clone one base away is much larger, so this may be a read error. CDR3 bases: TGCAGTACTAGTAATCCAGGAGGATCCTACGAGCAGTACTTC. Translation gives CSTSNPGGSYEQYF. V gene TRBV20-1 combines with J gene TRBJ2-7, with a tentative D call TRBD2 (5 bases). Germline CDR1 DFQATT, CDR2 SNEGSKA (reference sequence). CDR3 length equals 14 residues.

With respect to this clonotype: This may be a read error: a much more frequent sequence differs by one nucleotide. The V call is TRBV4-1, the J call TRBJ2-1; 11 nucleotides match TRBD2. This CDR3 is 17 amino acids long. Per germline, CDR1 MGHRA and CDR2 YSYEKL. CDR3 protein: CASSPQADTSGRGEKFF. The CDR3 region has the DNA TGCGCCAGCAGCCCCCAGGCGGATACTAGCGGGAGAGGTGAGAAGTTCTTC.